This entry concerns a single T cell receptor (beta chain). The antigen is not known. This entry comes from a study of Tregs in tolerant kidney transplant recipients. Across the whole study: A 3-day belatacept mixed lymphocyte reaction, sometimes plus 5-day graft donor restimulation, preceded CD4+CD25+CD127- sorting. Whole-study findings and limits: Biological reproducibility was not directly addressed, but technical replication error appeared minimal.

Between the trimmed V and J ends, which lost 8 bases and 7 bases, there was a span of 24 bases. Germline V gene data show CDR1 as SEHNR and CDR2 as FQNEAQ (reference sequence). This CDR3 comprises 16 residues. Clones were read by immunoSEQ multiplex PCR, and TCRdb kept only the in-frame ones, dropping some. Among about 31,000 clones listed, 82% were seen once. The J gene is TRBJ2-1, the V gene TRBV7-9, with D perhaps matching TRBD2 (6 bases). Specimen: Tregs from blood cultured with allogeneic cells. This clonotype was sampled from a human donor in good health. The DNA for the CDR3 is TGTGCCAGCTCCAAAACGGTTTTCGGGAGTTATAATGAGCAGTTCTTC. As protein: CASSKTVFGSYNEQFF.